The subject of this entry is one T cell receptor beta chain. These data are taken from a study of blood T cell repertoires in COVID-19. Original handling: The authors estimated nucleated cell counts from reference gene primer amplification. This table comes from immunoSEQ multiplex PCR, and its TCRdb copy is limited to in-frame clones, with some not included. V and J calls and clone size are given by that table; D and trimming were obtained from the DNA. The sample includes 150,000 to 200,000 clones, 65% to 90% of them seen just once. The sequencing input was peripheral blood. The sequence was collected from a man aged 50-60 years with active or convalescent COVID-19.

DNA of the CDR3: TGTGCCTGGAGTGACGGAGCCCCAGGGGACGCGACTGAAGCTTTCTTT. Amino acid sequence: CAWSDGAPGDATEAFF. This chain uses TRBV30 with TRBJ1-1, with a possible D match to TRBD1 (6 bases). The germline gives CDR1 GTSNPN, CDR2 SVGIG (reference sequence). Trimming cost V 1 base and J 5 bases, with 20 bases left between them. This CDR3 has 16 amino acids. Full variable domain (rest looked up from reference TRBV30 and TRBJ1-1): SQTIHQWPATLVQPVGSPLSLECTVEGTSNPNLYWYRQAAGRGLQLLFYSVGIGQISSEVPQNLSASRPQDRQFILSSKKLLLSDSGFYLCAWSDGAPGDATEAFFGQGTRLTVV.